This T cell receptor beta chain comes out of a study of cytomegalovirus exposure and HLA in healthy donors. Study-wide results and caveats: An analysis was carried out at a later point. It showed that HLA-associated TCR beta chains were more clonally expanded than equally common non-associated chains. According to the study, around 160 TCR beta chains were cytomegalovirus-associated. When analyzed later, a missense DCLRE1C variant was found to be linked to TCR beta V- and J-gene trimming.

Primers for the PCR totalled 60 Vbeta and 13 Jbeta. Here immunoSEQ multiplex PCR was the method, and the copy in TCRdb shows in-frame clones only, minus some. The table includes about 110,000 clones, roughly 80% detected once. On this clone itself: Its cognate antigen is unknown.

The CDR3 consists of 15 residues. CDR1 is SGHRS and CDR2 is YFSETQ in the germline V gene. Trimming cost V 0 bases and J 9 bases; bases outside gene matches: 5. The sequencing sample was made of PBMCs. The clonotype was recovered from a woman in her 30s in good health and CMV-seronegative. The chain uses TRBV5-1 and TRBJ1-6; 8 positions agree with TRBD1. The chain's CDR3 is CASSLAWTGLSPLHF. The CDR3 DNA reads TGCGCCAGCAGCTTGGCGTGGACAGGGCTTTCACCCCTCCACTTT.